This TCR beta chain was recovered during a study of shared clonotypes between healthy human individuals. The CDR3 consists of 15 residues. Germline V gene sequence: CDR1 KGHSH, CDR2 LQKENI. Trimming removed 3 bases from V and 1 base from J, with 12 bases in between. The authors ran the assay at deep level. Sequencing used immunoSEQ multiplex PCR; TCRdb keeps in-frame clones, though not all of them. The table lists 500,000 or so clones, 95% to 96% of them singletons. The sequenced sample consisted of naive CD4+ T cells sorted from blood. Subset: CD45RA+ positively selected. The source of this sequence is a woman under 40 in good health. The rearrangement joins TRBV18 to TRBJ1-1; D might be TRBD1 (6 bases). The CDR3 nucleotides are TGTGCCAGCTCACCGGGAGCGGGACAGAACACTGAAGCTTTCTTT. Amino acids: CASSPGAGQNTEAFF.